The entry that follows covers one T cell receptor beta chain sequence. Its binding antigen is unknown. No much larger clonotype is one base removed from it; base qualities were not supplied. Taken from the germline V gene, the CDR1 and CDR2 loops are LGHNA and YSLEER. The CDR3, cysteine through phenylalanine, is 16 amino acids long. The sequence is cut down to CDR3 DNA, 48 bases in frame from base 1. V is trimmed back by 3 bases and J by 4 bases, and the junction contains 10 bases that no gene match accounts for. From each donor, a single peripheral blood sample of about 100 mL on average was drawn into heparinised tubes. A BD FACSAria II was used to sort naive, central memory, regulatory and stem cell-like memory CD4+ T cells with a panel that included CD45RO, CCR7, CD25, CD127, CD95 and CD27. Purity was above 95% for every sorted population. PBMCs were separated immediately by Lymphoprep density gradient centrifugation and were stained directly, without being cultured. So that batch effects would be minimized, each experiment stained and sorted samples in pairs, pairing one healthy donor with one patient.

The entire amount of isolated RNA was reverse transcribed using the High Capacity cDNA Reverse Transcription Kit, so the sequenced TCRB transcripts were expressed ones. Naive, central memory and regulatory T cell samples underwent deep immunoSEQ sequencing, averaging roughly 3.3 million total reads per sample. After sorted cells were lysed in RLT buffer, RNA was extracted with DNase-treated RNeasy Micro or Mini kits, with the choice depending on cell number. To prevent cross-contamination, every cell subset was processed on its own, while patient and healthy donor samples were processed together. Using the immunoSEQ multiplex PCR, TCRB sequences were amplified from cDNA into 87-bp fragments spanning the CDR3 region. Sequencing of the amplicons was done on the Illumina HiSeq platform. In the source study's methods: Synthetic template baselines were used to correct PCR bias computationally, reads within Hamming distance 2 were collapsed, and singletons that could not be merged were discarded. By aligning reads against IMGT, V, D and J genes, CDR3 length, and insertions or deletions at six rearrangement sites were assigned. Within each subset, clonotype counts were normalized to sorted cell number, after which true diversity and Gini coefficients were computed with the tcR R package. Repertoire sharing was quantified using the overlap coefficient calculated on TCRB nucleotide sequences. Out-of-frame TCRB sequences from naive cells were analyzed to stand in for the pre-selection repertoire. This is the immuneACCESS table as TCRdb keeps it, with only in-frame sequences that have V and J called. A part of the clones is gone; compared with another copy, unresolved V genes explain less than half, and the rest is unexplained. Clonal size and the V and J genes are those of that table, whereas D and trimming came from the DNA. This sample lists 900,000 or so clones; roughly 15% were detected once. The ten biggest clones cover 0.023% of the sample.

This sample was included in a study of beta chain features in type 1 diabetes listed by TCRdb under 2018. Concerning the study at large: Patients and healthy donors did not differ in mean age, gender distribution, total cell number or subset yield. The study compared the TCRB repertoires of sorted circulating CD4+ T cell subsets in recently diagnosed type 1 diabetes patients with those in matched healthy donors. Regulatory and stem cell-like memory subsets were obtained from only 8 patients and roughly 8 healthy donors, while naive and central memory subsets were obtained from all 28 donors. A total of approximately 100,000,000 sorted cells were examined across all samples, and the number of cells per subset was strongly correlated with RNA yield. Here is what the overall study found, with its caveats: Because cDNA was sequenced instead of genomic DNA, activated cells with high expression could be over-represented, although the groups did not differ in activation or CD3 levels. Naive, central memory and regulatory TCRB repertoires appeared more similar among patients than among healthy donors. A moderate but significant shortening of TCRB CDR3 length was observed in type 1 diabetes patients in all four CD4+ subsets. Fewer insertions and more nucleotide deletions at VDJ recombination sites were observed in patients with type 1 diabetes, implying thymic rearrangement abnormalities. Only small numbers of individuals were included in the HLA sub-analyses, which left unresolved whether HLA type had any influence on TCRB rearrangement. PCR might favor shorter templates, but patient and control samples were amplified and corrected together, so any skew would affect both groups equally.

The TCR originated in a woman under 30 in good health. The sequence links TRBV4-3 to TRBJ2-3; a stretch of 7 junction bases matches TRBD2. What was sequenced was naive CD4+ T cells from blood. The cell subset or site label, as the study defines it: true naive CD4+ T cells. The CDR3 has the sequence CASSHDPRDYPDTQYF. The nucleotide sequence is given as TGCGCCAGCAGCCACGACCCTAGGGACTATCCAGATACGCAGTATTTT.